This TCR beta chain emerged from a study of blood T cell repertoires in COVID-19. Overall study context: Sources were T cells, B-cell-depleted T cells, or PBMCs; the material itself was cDNA or gDNA.

TCRdb's table, derived via immunoSEQ multiplex PCR, lists solely in-frame clones and lacks some. Of around 100,000 clones listed, roughly 76% are singletons. Germline V gene data show CDR1 as SQVTM and CDR2 as ANQGSEA. The CDR3 has 11 amino acids. V was trimmed by 1 base and J by 7 bases, leaving 7 bases between them. The rearrangement joins TRBV29-1 to TRBJ2-5; possibly TRBD2 for D (6 bases). Sample: peripheral blood. This clonotype was sampled from a man at least 80 years old with COVID-19, enrolled during active disease. CDR3 in DNA: TGCAGCGTTGAAGTGGGAGGGACCCAGTACTTC. It translates to CSVEVGGTQYF. The full variable domain, rest sourced from reference TRBV29-1 and TRBJ2-5, is SAVISQKPSRDICQRGTSLTIQCQVDSQVTMMFWYRQQPGQSLTLIATANQGSEATYESGFVIDKFPISRPNLTFSTLTVSNMSPEDSSIYLCSVEVGGTQYFGPGTRLLVL.